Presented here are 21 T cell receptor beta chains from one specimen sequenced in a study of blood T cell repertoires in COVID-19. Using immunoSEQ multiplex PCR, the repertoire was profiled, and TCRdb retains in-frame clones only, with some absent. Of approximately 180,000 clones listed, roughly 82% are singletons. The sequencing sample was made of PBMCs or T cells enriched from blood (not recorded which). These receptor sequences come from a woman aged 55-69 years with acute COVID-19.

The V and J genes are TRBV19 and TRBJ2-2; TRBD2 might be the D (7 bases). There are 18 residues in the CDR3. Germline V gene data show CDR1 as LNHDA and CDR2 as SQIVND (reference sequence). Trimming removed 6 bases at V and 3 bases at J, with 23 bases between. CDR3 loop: CASSPLGGGGTDTGELFF. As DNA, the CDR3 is TGTGCCAGTAGCCCTTTGGGGGGCGGGGGTACAGACACCGGGGAGCTGTTTTTT.

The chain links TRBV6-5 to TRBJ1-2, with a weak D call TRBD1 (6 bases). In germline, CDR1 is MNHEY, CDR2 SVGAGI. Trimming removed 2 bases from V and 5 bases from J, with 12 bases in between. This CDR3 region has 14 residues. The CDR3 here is CASSYLGQIYGYTF. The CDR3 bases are TGTGCCAGCAGTTACCTAGGACAGATTTATGGCTACACCTTC.

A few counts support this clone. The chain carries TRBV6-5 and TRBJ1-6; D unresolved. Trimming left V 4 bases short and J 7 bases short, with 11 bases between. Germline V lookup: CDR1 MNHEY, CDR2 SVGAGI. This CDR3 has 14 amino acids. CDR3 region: CASSSSGGNSPLHF. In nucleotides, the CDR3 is TGTGCCAGCAGTTCTTCCGGCGGGAATTCACCCCTCCACTTT.

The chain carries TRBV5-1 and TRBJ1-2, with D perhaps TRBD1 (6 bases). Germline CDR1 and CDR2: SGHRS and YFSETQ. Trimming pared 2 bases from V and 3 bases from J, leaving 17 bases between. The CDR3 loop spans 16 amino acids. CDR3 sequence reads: CASSFAGDRQDYGYTF. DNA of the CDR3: TGCGCCAGCAGCTTTGCGGGCGATCGACAGGACTATGGCTACACCTTC.

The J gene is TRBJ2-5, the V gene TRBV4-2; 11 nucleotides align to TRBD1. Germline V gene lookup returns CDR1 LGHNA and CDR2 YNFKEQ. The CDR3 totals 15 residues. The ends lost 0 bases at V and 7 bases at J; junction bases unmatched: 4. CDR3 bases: TGTGCCAGCAGCCAAGATTTGGGACAGGGGGGGACCCAGTACTTC. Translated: CASSQDLGQGGTQYF.

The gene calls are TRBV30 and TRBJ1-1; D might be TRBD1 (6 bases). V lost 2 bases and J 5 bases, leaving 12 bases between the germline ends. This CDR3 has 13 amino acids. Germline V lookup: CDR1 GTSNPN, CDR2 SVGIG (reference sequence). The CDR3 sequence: CAWSSGAGTEAFF. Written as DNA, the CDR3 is TGTGCCTGGAGTTCAGGGGCAGGGACTGAAGCTTTCTTT.

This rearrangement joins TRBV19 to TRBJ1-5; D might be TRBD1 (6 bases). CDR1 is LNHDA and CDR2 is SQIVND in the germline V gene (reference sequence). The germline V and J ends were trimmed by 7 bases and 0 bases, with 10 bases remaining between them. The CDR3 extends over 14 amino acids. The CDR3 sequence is CASMFRGSNQPQHF. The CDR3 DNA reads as TGTGCCAGTATGTTCAGGGGTAGCAATCAGCCCCAGCATTTT.

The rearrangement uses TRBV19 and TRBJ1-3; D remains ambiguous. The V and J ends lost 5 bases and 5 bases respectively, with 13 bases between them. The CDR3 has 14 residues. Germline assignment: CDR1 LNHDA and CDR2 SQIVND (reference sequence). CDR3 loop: CASSGRERRNTIYF. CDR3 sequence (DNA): TGTGCCAGTAGTGGGCGGGAGAGGAGAAACACCATATATTTT.

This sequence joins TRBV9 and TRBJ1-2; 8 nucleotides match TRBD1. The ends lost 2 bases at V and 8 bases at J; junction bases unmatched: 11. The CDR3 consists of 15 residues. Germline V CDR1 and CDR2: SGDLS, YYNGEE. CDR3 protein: CASSVPLTGVFGYTF. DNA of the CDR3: TGTGCCAGCAGCGTCCCCTTGACAGGGGTATTCGGCTACACCTTC.

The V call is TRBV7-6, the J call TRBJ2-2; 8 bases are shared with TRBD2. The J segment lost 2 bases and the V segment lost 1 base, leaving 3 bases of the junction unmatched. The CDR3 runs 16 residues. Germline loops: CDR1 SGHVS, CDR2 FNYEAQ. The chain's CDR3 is CASSLVAGLNTGELFF. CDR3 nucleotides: TGTGCCAGCAGCTTAGTAGCGGGACTTAACACCGGGGAGCTGTTTTTT.

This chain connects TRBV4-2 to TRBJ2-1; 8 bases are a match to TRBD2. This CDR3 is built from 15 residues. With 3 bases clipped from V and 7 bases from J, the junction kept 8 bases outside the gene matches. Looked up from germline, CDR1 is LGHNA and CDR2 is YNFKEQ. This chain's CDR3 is CASSQRAGEGNEQFF. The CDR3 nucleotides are TGTGCCAGCAGCCAGAGAGCGGGAGAGGGGAATGAGCAGTTCTTC.

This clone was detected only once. CDR3 bases: TGTGCCTGGAGGAGGGAGCCCGGGACAGTAAATGGAAACACCATATATTTT. The encoded protein is CAWRREPGTVNGNTIYF. This chain joins TRBV30 and TRBJ1-3, with 7 bases aligning to TRBD1. The CDR3 sequence is 17 residues long. Germline CDR1 reads GTSNPN; CDR2 reads SVGIG (reference sequence). Trimming took 3 bases from V and 3 from J; bases not matched to a gene: 14.

The CDR3, as DNA: TGTGCCAGCAGCCATGGTCAGGGCATTGCTGGCTACACCTTC. It is translated as CASSHGQGIAGYTF. The chain links TRBV3-1 (or the pseudogene TRBV3-2) to TRBJ1-2; perhaps TRBD1 as D (5 bases). This CDR3 comprises 14 residues. The V gene's germline CDR1 is LGHDT and CDR2 YNNKEL (reference sequence). V was trimmed by 3 bases and J by 7 bases, leaving 15 bases between them.

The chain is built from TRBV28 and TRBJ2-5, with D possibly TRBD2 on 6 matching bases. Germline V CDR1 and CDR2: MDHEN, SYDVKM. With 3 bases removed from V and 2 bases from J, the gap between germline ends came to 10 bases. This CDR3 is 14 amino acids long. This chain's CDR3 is CASSLGGAQETQYF. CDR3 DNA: TGTGCCAGCAGTTTGGGCGGGGCACAAGAGACCCAGTACTTC.

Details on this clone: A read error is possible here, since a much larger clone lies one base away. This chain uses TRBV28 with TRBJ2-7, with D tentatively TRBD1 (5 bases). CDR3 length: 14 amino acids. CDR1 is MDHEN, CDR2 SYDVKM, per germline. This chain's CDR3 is CTSARSGAENEQYF. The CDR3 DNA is TGTACCAGCGCCAGGAGTGGGGCAGAAAACGAGCAGTACTTC.

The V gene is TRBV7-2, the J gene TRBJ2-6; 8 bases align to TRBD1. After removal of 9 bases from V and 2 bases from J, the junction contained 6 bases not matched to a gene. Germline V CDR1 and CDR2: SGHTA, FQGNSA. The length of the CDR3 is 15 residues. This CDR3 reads CARSTGGTGANVLTF. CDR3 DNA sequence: TGTGCCAGAAGCACAGGGGGAACTGGGGCCAACGTCCTGACTTTC.

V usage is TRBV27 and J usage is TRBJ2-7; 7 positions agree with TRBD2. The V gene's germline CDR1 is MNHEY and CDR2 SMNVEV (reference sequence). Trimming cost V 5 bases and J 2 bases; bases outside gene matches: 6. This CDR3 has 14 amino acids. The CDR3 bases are TGTGCCAGCAGTCCAGAGCGGGGACCCTACGAGCAGTACTTC. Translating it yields CASSPERGPYEQYF.

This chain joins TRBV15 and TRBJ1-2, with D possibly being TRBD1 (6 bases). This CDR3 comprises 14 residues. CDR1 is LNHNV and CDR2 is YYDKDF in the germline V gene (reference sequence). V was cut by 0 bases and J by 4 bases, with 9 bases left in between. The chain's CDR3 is CATSRDRDIYGYTF. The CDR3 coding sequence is TGTGCCACCAGCAGAGATCGGGACATCTATGGCTACACCTTC.

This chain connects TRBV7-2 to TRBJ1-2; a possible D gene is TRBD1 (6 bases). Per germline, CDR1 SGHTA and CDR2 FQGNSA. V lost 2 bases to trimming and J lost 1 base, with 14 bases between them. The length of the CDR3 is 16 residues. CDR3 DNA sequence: TGTGCCAGCAGCTTACAAATCCCAGGGGTTAACTATGGCTACACCTTC. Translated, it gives CASSLQIPGVNYGYTF.

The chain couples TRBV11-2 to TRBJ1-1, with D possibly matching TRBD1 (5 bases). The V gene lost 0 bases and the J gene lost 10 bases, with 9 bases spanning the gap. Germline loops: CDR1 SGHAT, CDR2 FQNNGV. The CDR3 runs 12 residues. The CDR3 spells CASSLDLGGAFF. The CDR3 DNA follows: TGTGCCAGCAGCTTAGATCTGGGGGGAGCTTTCTTT.

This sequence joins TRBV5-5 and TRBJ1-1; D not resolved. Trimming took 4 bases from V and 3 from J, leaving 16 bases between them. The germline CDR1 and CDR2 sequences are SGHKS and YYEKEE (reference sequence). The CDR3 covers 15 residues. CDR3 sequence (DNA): TGTGCCAGCAGCCCGACTCCCTTGGCAGACACTGAAGCTTTCTTT. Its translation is CASSPTPLADTEAFF.